This T cell receptor (beta chain) was identified during a study of T cell repertoires in cytomegalovirus infection. Across the whole study: CMV epitopes, recently identified HLA-C-restricted and well-studied HLA-B-restricted, were used.

This clonotype came up a few times. Its target is unknown. Study-wide results and caveats: What dominated the ex vivo response were HLA-C-restricted CMV-specific TCR beta clonotypes.

From the reads, TCRdb called clonotypes with MiXCR, one entry per CDR3 protein. The data contain 900,000 to 950,000 distinct CDR3 sequences, roughly 31% of them singletons. V was pared by 11 bases and J by 4 bases, with 11 bases between. The CDR3 loop spans 11 amino acids. The germline V gene encodes CDR1 MNHNS and CDR2 SASEGT. Specimen: cultured CD8+ T cells from PBMCs, collected from culture after CMV antigen stimulation. The rearrangement uses TRBV6-1 and TRBJ1-2; D might be TRBD1 (5 bases). The sequence came from a human donor in good health (CMV status not recorded). Some clones in this sample may be carry-over from other donors' samples. DNA for the CDR3: TGTGCCGGATTAGGGGTCTATGGCTACACCTTC. Its protein product is CAGLGVYGYTF.